This TCR beta chain was profiled in a study of radiotherapy plus CTLA-4 blockade in lung cancer. Sequencing was performed with immunoSEQ multiplex PCR; in TCRdb, only in-frame clones are kept and a portion is missing. Among 90,000 to 100,000 clones, approximately 78% were seen once, and the ten largest hold about 25%. Per germline, CDR1 LGHNT and CDR2 FRNRAP. Trimming removed 3 bases at V and 5 bases at J, with 16 bases between. This CDR3 has 15 amino acids. Sequenced material: peripheral blood, taken from a patient treated with radiotherapy plus ipilimumab. The sequence was obtained from a human donor with non-small cell lung cancer that progressed on radiotherapy plus ipilimumab. V gene TRBV12-5 combines with J gene TRBJ2-5, with D possibly being TRBD2 (7 bases). As DNA, the CDR3 is TGTGCTAGTGGTTTCCAACTAGGGGGGGGTGAGACCCAGTACTTC. Protein: CASGFQLGGGETQYF. Full variable domain (outside the CDR3, taken from reference TRBV12-5 and TRBJ2-5): DARVTQTPRHKVTEMGQEVTMRCQPILGHNTVFWYRQTMMQGLELLAYFRNRAPLDDSGMPKDRFSAEMPDATLATLKIQPSEPRDSAVYFCASGFQLGGGETQYFGPGTRLLVL.